Below, 3 T cell receptor beta chains from the same sample are listed, as sequenced in a study of a mutant IDH1 vaccine in newly diagnosed glioma. Time point indicated: baseline, week 1 (first vaccination visit). The sample's treatment: pre-vaccination baseline after standard-of-care therapy. TCRdb keeps only in-frame clones here, not all; method: immunoSEQ multiplex PCR. The sample has approximately 54,000 clones, approximately 81% seen once. The sequencing here drew on PBMCs, taken from a glioma patient treated with radiotherapy, temozolomide or both. The receptors stem from a man aged 18 to 35 with glioma.

The V and J genes are TRBV7-2 and TRBJ2-7; D unresolved. This CDR3 is built from 11 residues. V lost 4 bases to trimming and J lost 7 bases, with 8 bases between them. From germline, CDR1 is SGHTA and CDR2 FQGNSA. The CDR3 DNA reads as TGTGCCAGCAGCTCCCGGGTAGAGCAGTACTTC. Translation gives CASSSRVEQYF.

This clone was found a few times. V usage is TRBV12-5 and J usage is TRBJ1-6; no clear D gene. Per the germline V gene, CDR1 is LGHNT and CDR2 is FRNRAP. The V end was cut by 4 bases, the J end by 4 bases, with 20 bases between. This CDR3 has 18 residues. CDR3 loop: CASGSTFIRQGYNSPLHF. In DNA, the CDR3 is TGTGCTAGTGGTTCCACCTTCATCAGGCAAGGATATAATTCACCCCTCCACTTT.

The chain has TRBV9 and TRBJ2-2, with 7 bases that match TRBD2. Germline CDR1 SGDLS, CDR2 YYNGEE. This CDR3 has 18 residues. J lost 4 bases, V lost 4 bases, and 16 bases had no gene match. CDR3 in amino acids: CASSPDIRAGRATGELFF. CDR3 nucleotide sequence: TGTGCCAGCAGCCCAGACATCAGGGCAGGGAGGGCCACCGGGGAGCTGTTTTTT.